Listed here is a single T cell receptor beta chain. Its antigen is not identified. Through 5' RACE with UMI labels, the TRB cDNA libraries were prepared. TCRdb re-called the 5' RACE reads and gives one entry per CDR3 protein, without DNA. The repertoire table contains 65,000 to 75,000 distinct CDR3 sequences. The data stem from a study of CXCR3-negative and CXCR3-positive naive CD8 T cells. Study-level background: Total TRB output reached 120 million to 150 million reads, about 1.5 +/- 0.3 million per library. Findings and limits, study-wide: Researchers report that CXCR3-positive naive cells carry more hydrophobic TRB CDR3s than CXCR3-negative naive cells.

This CDR3 comprises 15 residues. CDR1 and CDR2 (germline): SNHLY, FYNNEI. The receptor comes from a human donor in good health. Some clones in this sample may be carry-over from other donors' samples. Sequencing was done on a sample of naive CXCR3- CD8+ T cells from blood. Subset specified: CD45RO-CCR7+CD27+CD95- naive CD8+ T cells lacking CXCR3 (TNR3-). This sequence joins TRBV2 and TRBJ2-1; with no DNA, the TCRdb D assignment of TRBD2 cannot be verified. The CDR3 region is CASSLRLAEYNEQFF.